The clone carrying this T cell receptor beta chain was counted only a few times. Its antigen is unidentified. These data are taken from a study of cytomegalovirus exposure and HLA in healthy donors. Broader study findings: Earlier findings revealed that most TCR beta V segments proved productive either about 87% or about 30% of the time. The study reported that TCR beta sequences accurately predicted HLA-A and HLA-B alleles in most subjects. A later analysis reportedly found fewer N-insertions in an Asian-associated ancestry cluster than the roughly 670-donor mean.

With 60 Vbeta and 13 Jbeta primers, the PCR was carried out. TCRdb's table, derived via immunoSEQ multiplex PCR, lists solely in-frame clones and lacks some. The sample holds 130,000 or so clones, almost 85% seen once. CDR1 and CDR2 from the germline V gene are MNHEY and SVGAGI. This CDR3 has 16 residues. V lost 4 bases to trimming and J lost 3 bases; unmatched junction nucleotides: 11. V is TRBV6-5 and J is TRBJ1-1; 7 bases are a match to TRBD1. The sequencing input was PBMCs. This sequence originates from a man between 18 and 35 years old in good health and CMV-seropositive. CDR3 bases: TGTGCCAGCAGTTTTCTTTACAGGGGAAAGGACACTGAAGCTTTCTTT. Translating gives CASSFLYRGKDTEAFF.